This T cell receptor beta chain was captured in a study of T cell responses to AZD1222 COVID-19 vaccine. Whole-study results and caveats: Repertoire sampling was restricted to post-peak T cell response timepoints. Unmutated variant regions are reportedly targeted by nearly half of spike-specific TCRs.

This table comes from immunoSEQ multiplex PCR, and its TCRdb copy is limited to in-frame clones, with some not included. The sample has 90,000 to 150,000 clones, about 87% seen once; the top ten hold 4% to 6%. Trimming removed 3 bases from V and 4 bases from J, with 15 bases in between. CDR3 length: 15 residues. Germline loops: CDR1 SGHTA, CDR2 FQGNSA. A note on this clone: Its antigen is still unknown.

The TCR originated in an adult in good health. V usage is TRBV7-2 and J usage is TRBJ1-1, with D tentatively TRBD1 (5 bases). Specimen: peripheral blood, collected on day 0 of AZD1222 vaccination. This CDR3 reads CASSFHSGKGTEAFF. The DNA of the CDR3 is TGTGCCAGCAGCTTCCATTCAGGGAAAGGCACTGAAGCTTTCTTT.